These T cell receptor beta chains were read from a single sample in a study of cytomegalovirus exposure and HLA in healthy donors. TCRdb's table, derived via immunoSEQ multiplex PCR, lists solely in-frame clones and lacks some. The sample includes roughly 120,000 clones, 73% of them seen just once. Sequenced sample: PBMCs. Source of these receptors: a man in his forties in good health and CMV-seronegative. CDR3s include the opening cysteine and the closing phenylalanine or tryptophan. The order of the fields is J gene, clone size, D gene, V gene, CDR3 DNA, CDR3 protein. The D gene is left open where the match is weak. Clone size is not always given. Where it is, it says once, few, many or a class for expanded clones.

j_call: TRBJ2-7
clone_size: -
d_call: TRBD2
v_call: TRBV6-1
cdr3_nt: TGTGCCAGCAGTCCGACGGGGGGAACCTACGAGCAGTACTTC
cdr3_aa: CASSPTGGTYEQYF

j_call: TRBJ2-3
clone_size: -
d_call: -
v_call: TRBV28
cdr3_nt: TGTGCCAGCAGTTTCCCCGGGGACACAGATACGCAGTATTTT
cdr3_aa: CASSFPGDTDTQYF

j_call: TRBJ2-2
clone_size: once
d_call: TRBD1
v_call: TRBV9
cdr3_nt: TGTGCCAGCAGCGGGGAACAGAGGGGGCCCCGCAGGACCGGGGAGCTGTTTTTT
cdr3_aa: CASSGEQRGPRRTGELFF

j_call: TRBJ2-1
clone_size: -
d_call: TRBD2
v_call: TRBV25-1
cdr3_nt: TGTGCCAGCAGTGGAGAAACAGCGGGGGCCCTCGTAATTGAGCAGTTCTTC
cdr3_aa: CASSGETAGALVIEQFF

j_call: TRBJ2-2
clone_size: -
d_call: -
v_call: TRBV30
cdr3_nt: TGTGCCTGGATAGGCGGGGTCACGAACACCGGGGAGCTGTTTTTT
cdr3_aa: CAWIGGVTNTGELFF

j_call: TRBJ2-1
clone_size: -
d_call: TRBD1
v_call: TRBV25-1
cdr3_nt: TGTGCCAGCTCTACAGACAGGGGCGTAAACAATGAGCAGTTCTTC
cdr3_aa: CASSTDRGVNNEQFF

j_call: TRBJ2-2
clone_size: -
d_call: TRBD1
v_call: TRBV5-1
cdr3_nt: TGCGCCAGCAGCCCTCTAAGGGGACAGACGAACACCGGGGAGCTGTTTTTT
cdr3_aa: CASSPLRGQTNTGELFF

j_call: TRBJ1-1
clone_size: -
d_call: -
v_call: TRBV27
cdr3_nt: TGTGCCAGCAGTTTAGGAGGGGCCATGAACACTGAAGCTTTCTTT
cdr3_aa: CASSLGGAMNTEAFF

j_call: TRBJ2-5
clone_size: -
d_call: -
v_call: TRBV21-1
cdr3_nt: TGTGCCAGCAGCAAAGTTAGACTAGCGGGGGAAGAGACCCAGTACTTC
cdr3_aa: CASSKVRLAGEETQYF

j_call: TRBJ1-1
clone_size: -
d_call: -
v_call: TRBV7-3
cdr3_nt: TGTGCCAGCAGCCCCTACGGGGTTGAGATGAACACTGAAGCTTTCTTT
cdr3_aa: CASSPYGVEMNTEAFF

j_call: TRBJ2-3
clone_size: -
d_call: TRBD2
v_call: TRBV7-3
cdr3_nt: TGTGCCAGCAGCTTAGGGGGGGGGAGGGATACGCAGTATTTT
cdr3_aa: CASSLGGGRDTQYF

j_call: TRBJ1-5
clone_size: -
d_call: -
v_call: TRBV7-3
cdr3_nt: TGTGCCAGCAGCTTGAGGGGGAATCAGCCCCAGCATTTT
cdr3_aa: CASSLRGNQPQHF

j_call: TRBJ2-1
clone_size: -
d_call: TRBD2
v_call: TRBV7-8
cdr3_nt: TGTGCCAGCAGCTTCCATTATAGCGGGGGGGCCGGGTACAATGAGCAGTTCTTC
cdr3_aa: CASSFHYSGGAGYNEQFF

j_call: TRBJ2-1
clone_size: once
d_call: TRBD1
v_call: TRBV6-6
cdr3_nt: TGTGCCAGCAGTGACAGGGGGCGTGAGCAGTTCTTC
cdr3_aa: CASSDRGREQFF

j_call: TRBJ1-1
clone_size: once
d_call: TRBD1
v_call: TRBV6-6
cdr3_nt: TGTGCCAGCAGTTCTCCGGGACAGCTTTTCACTGAAGCTTTCTTT
cdr3_aa: CASSSPGQLFTEAFF

j_call: TRBJ2-4
clone_size: few
d_call: -
v_call: TRBV2
cdr3_nt: TGTGCCAGCAGTGACAGAGGAAACATTCAGTACTTC
cdr3_aa: CASSDRGNIQYF

j_call: TRBJ1-5
clone_size: -
d_call: TRBD1
v_call: TRBV19
cdr3_nt: TGTGCCAGTAGTATGGCAGGGGGAAATGGCAATCAGCCCCAGCATTTT
cdr3_aa: CASSMAGGNGNQPQHF

j_call: TRBJ2-4
clone_size: -
d_call: -
v_call: TRBV15
cdr3_nt: TGTGCCACCAGCAGGGGTGATCGGGGGATGGAGTACTTC
cdr3_aa: CATSRGDRGMEYF

j_call: TRBJ2-3
clone_size: once
d_call: TRBD1
v_call: TRBV6-1
cdr3_nt: TGTGCCAGCAGTGAAGGGACAGGGGGTCCAGATACGCAGTATTTT
cdr3_aa: CASSEGTGGPDTQYF

j_call: TRBJ1-2
clone_size: -
d_call: TRBD1
v_call: TRBV9
cdr3_nt: TGTGCCAGCAGCAGGACAGGGAACTATGGCTACACCTTC
cdr3_aa: CASSRTGNYGYTF

j_call: TRBJ1-1
clone_size: few
d_call: TRBD1
v_call: TRBV10-1
cdr3_nt: TGCGCCAGCAGTGACCCCACCCGGGACAGGGAATACACTGAAGCTTTCTTT
cdr3_aa: CASSDPTRDREYTEAFF

j_call: TRBJ2-7
clone_size: -
d_call: -
v_call: TRBV5-1
cdr3_nt: TGCGCCAGCAGCTTTGGGGCACCCTACGAGCAGTACTTC
cdr3_aa: CASSFGAPYEQYF

j_call: TRBJ1-1
clone_size: few
d_call: -
v_call: TRBV30
cdr3_nt: TGTGCCTGGATTCACACGAAGAGGGGAGGGTCGCTGAACACTGAAGCTTTCTTT
cdr3_aa: CAWIHTKRGGSLNTEAFF

j_call: TRBJ1-2
clone_size: -
d_call: -
v_call: TRBV29-1
cdr3_nt: TGCAGCGCTCCTTCCAGGGGCCCCTATGGCTACACCTTC
cdr3_aa: CSAPSRGPYGYTF

j_call: TRBJ2-7
clone_size: few
d_call: TRBD1
v_call: TRBV6-1
cdr3_nt: TGTGCCAGCAGTATGACAGGGTTCTACGAGCAGTACTTC
cdr3_aa: CASSMTGFYEQYF

j_call: TRBJ1-1
clone_size: -
d_call: -
v_call: TRBV19
cdr3_nt: TGTGCCAGTAGTAGTGTCGTCGGCACTGAAGCTTTCTTT
cdr3_aa: CASSSVVGTEAFF

j_call: TRBJ1-6
clone_size: few
d_call: -
v_call: TRBV5-4
cdr3_nt: TGTGCCAGCAGCTTGGTTCAGGATAATTCACCCCTCCACTTT
cdr3_aa: CASSLVQDNSPLHF

j_call: TRBJ1-2
clone_size: -
d_call: -
v_call: TRBV4-1
cdr3_nt: TGCGCCAGCAGCCACCCCCAAGGGGCACCGGCCCCCTATGGCTACACCTTC
cdr3_aa: CASSHPQGAPAPYGYTF

j_call: TRBJ2-7
clone_size: -
d_call: -
v_call: TRBV6-6
cdr3_nt: TGTGCCAGCAGTGCTAGCTCAGGGGTTCAGTCCTACGAGCAGTACTTC
cdr3_aa: CASSASSGVQSYEQYF

j_call: TRBJ1-2
clone_size: -
d_call: -
v_call: TRBV4-1
cdr3_nt: TGCGCCAGCAGCCAAGATCGGGGGGCACGATATGGCTACACCTTC
cdr3_aa: CASSQDRGARYGYTF

j_call: TRBJ1-5
clone_size: few
d_call: -
v_call: TRBV6-1
cdr3_nt: TGTGCCAGCAGTGATTTACAGCCCCAGCATTTT
cdr3_aa: CASSDLQPQHF

j_call: TRBJ2-3
clone_size: -
d_call: -
v_call: TRBV15
cdr3_nt: TGTGCCACTCGACCGAGGAGGGACAGAAGCACAGATACGCAGTATTTT
cdr3_aa: CATRPRRDRSTDTQYF

j_call: TRBJ2-7
clone_size: -
d_call: TRBD1
v_call: TRBV29-1
cdr3_nt: TGCAGCGTTGAAGGACAGGGGGGAGTCAACGAGCAGTACTTC
cdr3_aa: CSVEGQGGVNEQYF

j_call: TRBJ2-1
clone_size: few
d_call: TRBD1
v_call: TRBV5-6
cdr3_nt: TGTGCCAGCGCCTTGACAGGGGGCTACAATGAGCAGTTCTTC
cdr3_aa: CASALTGGYNEQFF

j_call: TRBJ2-6
clone_size: -
d_call: TRBD2
v_call: TRBV19
cdr3_nt: TGTGCCAGTGGTCTAGCGGGCTCTGGGGCCAACGTCCTGACTTTC
cdr3_aa: CASGLAGSGANVLTF

j_call: TRBJ1-1
clone_size: -
d_call: -
v_call: TRBV7-6
cdr3_nt: TGTGCCAGCAGCTTAGGCGGACATATAGACACTGAAGCTTTCTTT
cdr3_aa: CASSLGGHIDTEAFF

j_call: TRBJ2-3
clone_size: -
d_call: TRBD2
v_call: TRBV4-3
cdr3_nt: TGCGCCAGCAGCCAAGGCACGACTAGCGTTAGCACAGATACGCAGTATTTT
cdr3_aa: CASSQGTTSVSTDTQYF

j_call: TRBJ1-5
clone_size: -
d_call: -
v_call: TRBV20-1
cdr3_nt: TGCAGTGCGATAGACAGCCAGCCCCAGCATTTT
cdr3_aa: CSAIDSQPQHF

j_call: TRBJ2-3
clone_size: few
d_call: -
v_call: TRBV5-1
cdr3_nt: TGCGCCAGCAGCCTCCAGTGGGATACGCAGTATTTT
cdr3_aa: CASSLQWDTQYF

j_call: TRBJ1-4
clone_size: -
d_call: -
v_call: TRBV4-1
cdr3_nt: TGCGCCAGCAGCATGGACGAGGAGGTTCGGGGTGAAAAACTGTTTTTT
cdr3_aa: CASSMDEEVRGEKLFF

j_call: TRBJ2-5
clone_size: -
d_call: TRBD1
v_call: TRBV19
cdr3_nt: TGTGCCAGTTCAACCTGGGCAGGGGGAGAGACCCAGTACTTC
cdr3_aa: CASSTWAGGETQYF

j_call: TRBJ2-1
clone_size: -
d_call: TRBD2
v_call: TRBV29-1
cdr3_nt: TGCAGCGTTGATTTAGGGGTAGCGGGGGGGAGTGAGCAGTTCTTC
cdr3_aa: CSVDLGVAGGSEQFF

j_call: TRBJ2-5
clone_size: -
d_call: -
v_call: TRBV5-1
cdr3_nt: TGCGCCAGCAGCTCCCGCCAAGAGACCCAGTACTTC
cdr3_aa: CASSSRQETQYF

j_call: TRBJ1-3
clone_size: -
d_call: TRBD1
v_call: TRBV5-1
cdr3_nt: TGCGCCAGCAGTCCGGGACAGGGGGCTTTTTCTGGAAACACCATATATTTT
cdr3_aa: CASSPGQGAFSGNTIYF

j_call: TRBJ1-5
clone_size: -
d_call: TRBD1
v_call: TRBV7-2
cdr3_nt: TGTGCCAGCGGGGACAGGGGTAGTCAGCCCCAGCATTTT
cdr3_aa: CASGDRGSQPQHF

j_call: TRBJ2-5
clone_size: -
d_call: -
v_call: TRBV5-1
cdr3_nt: TGCGCCAGCAGCTTGGCGCAGGACCAAGAGACCCAGTACTTC
cdr3_aa: CASSLAQDQETQYF

j_call: TRBJ2-5
clone_size: -
d_call: -
v_call: TRBV6-6
cdr3_nt: TGTGCCAGCAGTTACTCAGGGGAGGCGGACTTC
cdr3_aa: CASSYSGEADF

j_call: TRBJ1-1
clone_size: few
d_call: TRBD1
v_call: TRBV19
cdr3_nt: TGTGCCAGTAGTATAGTACGGCAGGGGGTTGAAGCTTTCTTT
cdr3_aa: CASSIVRQGVEAFF

j_call: TRBJ2-3
clone_size: -
d_call: -
v_call: TRBV5-6
cdr3_nt: TGTGCCAGCAGCAGTAGGACCAGGGCGTCAGATACGCAGTATTTT
cdr3_aa: CASSSRTRASDTQYF

j_call: TRBJ1-2
clone_size: -
d_call: TRBD1
v_call: TRBV30
cdr3_nt: TGTGCCTGGAGCCCTCCCCCCCGGACAGGGGGGGCTATAGACGATGGCTACACCTTC
cdr3_aa: CAWSPPPRTGGAIDDGYTF

j_call: TRBJ2-3
clone_size: -
d_call: -
v_call: TRBV12-5
cdr3_nt: TGTGCTAGTGGTCCTGCTGCGGCAGTGAGCACAGATACGCAGTATTTT
cdr3_aa: CASGPAAAVSTDTQYF

j_call: TRBJ2-7
clone_size: -
d_call: TRBD2
v_call: TRBV11-2
cdr3_nt: TGTGCCAGCAGCTTAGTCAAGGGAGCGGGAGAGCAGTACTTC
cdr3_aa: CASSLVKGAGEQYF

j_call: TRBJ1-4
clone_size: few
d_call: -
v_call: TRBV4-2
cdr3_nt: TGTGCCAGCAGCCAAGGGGAGAACCCTAATGAAAAACTGTTTTTT
cdr3_aa: CASSQGENPNEKLFF

j_call: TRBJ1-6
clone_size: -
d_call: -
v_call: TRBV9
cdr3_nt: TGTGCCAGCAGCGTAGCGGGGGGGCGAAATTCACCCCTCCACTTT
cdr3_aa: CASSVAGGRNSPLHF